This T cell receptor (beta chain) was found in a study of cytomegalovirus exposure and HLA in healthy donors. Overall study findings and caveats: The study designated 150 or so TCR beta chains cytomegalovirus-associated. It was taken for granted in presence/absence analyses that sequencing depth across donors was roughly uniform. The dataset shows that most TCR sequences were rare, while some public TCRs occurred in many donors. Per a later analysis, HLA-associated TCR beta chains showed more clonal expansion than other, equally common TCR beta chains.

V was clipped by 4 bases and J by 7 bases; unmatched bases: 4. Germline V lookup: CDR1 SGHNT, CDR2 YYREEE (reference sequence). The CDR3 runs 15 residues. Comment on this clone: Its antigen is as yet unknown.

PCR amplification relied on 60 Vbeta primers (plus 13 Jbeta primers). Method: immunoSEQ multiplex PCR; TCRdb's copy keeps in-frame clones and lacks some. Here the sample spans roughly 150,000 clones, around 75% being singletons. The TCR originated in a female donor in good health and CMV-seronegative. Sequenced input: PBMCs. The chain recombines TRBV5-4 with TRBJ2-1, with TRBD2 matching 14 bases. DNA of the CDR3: TGTGCCAGCAGCCCGGGACTAGCGGGAGAAAATGAGCAGTTCTTC. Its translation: CASSPGLAGENEQFF.